The 19 T cell receptor beta chains below come from one sample, sequenced in a study of T cells in Graves' hyperthyroidism and ophthalmopathy. From RNA transcripts, TCR beta CDR3 regions were amplified. The HTBI primer set was used in a first-round RT-PCR of the TCR CDR3. TCRdb reprocessed the multiplex PCR reads via MiXCR and lists one record per CDR3 protein. This repertoire shows around 620,000 distinct CDR3 sequences, 15% to 20% found once; its top ten account for about 3.8%. Sequenced input: blood. These receptors all stem from a woman aged 30 to 39 with Graves' hyperthyroidism.

The gene calls are TRBV5-1 and TRBJ2-4, with D unresolved. From germline, CDR1 is SGHRS and CDR2 YFSETQ. CDR3 length: 13 amino acids. Trimming pared 0 bases from V and 8 bases from J, leaving 9 bases between. CDR3 amino acids: CASSLDGPDIQYF. The CDR3 DNA is TGCGCCAGCAGCTTGGACGGCCCGGACATTCAGTACTTC.

This chain connects TRBV7-3 to TRBJ2-5, with 7 bases matching TRBD2. Per the germline V gene, CDR1 is SGHTA and CDR2 is FQGTGA. Germline trimming cut 3 bases from V and 5 bases from J; bases unmatched to any gene: 12. The length of the CDR3 is 16 residues. The CDR3 DNA follows: TGTGCCAGCAGCTTGATGGGGCGGGGGAATTTGGAGACCCAGTACTTC. Its protein is CASSLMGRGNLETQYF.

There are many counts of this clonotype. The chain uses TRBV27 and TRBJ2-1; TRBD2 agrees at 8 bases. Trimming removed 2 bases from V and 10 bases from J; junction bases left unmatched: 13. This CDR3 region has 16 residues. The V gene's germline CDR1 is MNHEY and CDR2 SMNVEV (reference sequence). The CDR3 DNA reads as TGTGCCAGCAGTTTACGCCGGGTAGCGGGAAACGGGGAGCAGTTCTTC. Protein sequence: CASSLRRVAGNGEQFF.

This clonotype came up many times. The chain links TRBV5-1 to TRBJ2-3; 10 bases line up with TRBD1. Germline CDR1 is SGHRS and CDR2 is YFSETQ. The CDR3 loop spans 16 amino acids. V lost 0 bases and J lost 5; bases outside the gene matches: 6. The CDR3 DNA is TGCGCCAGCAGCTTGGAAGTGACAGGGGGCGGAGATACGCAGTATTTT. It yields the protein CASSLEVTGGGDTQYF.

The table lists this clonotype with many counts. This rearrangement joins TRBV20-1 to TRBJ2-5; 9 bases map to TRBD1. The germline CDR1 and CDR2 sequences are DFQATT and SNEGSKA (reference sequence). V shed 2 bases, J shed 5 bases, and the junction held 9 bases outside the gene matches. This CDR3 is 15 amino acids long. The CDR3 reads CSARHPGQGEETQYF. The CDR3 region has the DNA TGCAGTGCTAGACATCCGGGACAGGGCGAGGAGACCCAGTACTTC.

This clonotype was counted many times. The chain carries TRBV20-1 and TRBJ2-1, with TRBD2 identical over 7 bases. Trimming at V came to 2 bases and at J to 5 bases, leaving 6 bases not matched to a gene. The CDR3 consists of 14 residues. Germline CDR1 is DFQATT and CDR2 is SNEGSKA (reference sequence). The chain's CDR3 is CSARWAGANNEQFF. CDR3 nucleotide sequence: TGCAGTGCTAGATGGGCGGGAGCCAACAATGAGCAGTTCTTC.

This clonotype was found a few times. The J gene is TRBJ1-6, the V gene TRBV2; the D gene is possibly TRBD1 (5 bases). CDR1 and CDR2 (germline): SNHLY, FYNNEI. The CDR3 totals 12 residues. Trimming left V 7 bases short and J 7 bases short, with 8 bases between. The CDR3 coding sequence is TGTGCCAGCAATACAGGCAATTCACCCCTCCACTTT. Its protein is CASNTGNSPLHF.

This clonotype was observed a handful of times. The V call is TRBV7-2, the J call TRBJ2-1; no definite D call. V was clipped by 5 bases and J by 4 bases, with 21 bases between them. The CDR3 consists of 17 residues. From germline, CDR1 is SGHTA and CDR2 FQGNSA. CDR3 residues: CASSPVGSKQTYNEQFF. DNA of the CDR3: TGTGCCAGCAGCCCCGTAGGTAGCAAACAAACTTACAATGAGCAGTTCTTC.

Comment on this clonotype: One end of the junction does not line up with germline, which may come from a read error. The J gene is TRBJ2-5, the V gene TRBV28, with TRBD2 as a possible D gene (6 bases). Per germline, CDR1 MDHEN and CDR2 SYDVKM. The CDR3 is made up of 13 amino acids. DNA for the CDR3: TGTGCCAGCAGTTTATCCAGGGAGGAGACCCGGTACTTC. Encoded protein: CASSLSREETRYF. The full variable domain, in which reference TRBV28 and TRBJ2-5 provide the parts outside the CDR3, is DVKVTQSSRYLVKRTGEKVFLECVQDMDHENMFWYRQDPGLGLRLIYFSYDVKMKEKGDIPEGYSVSREKKERFSLILESASTNQTSMYLCASSLSREETRYFGPGTRLLVL.

This clonotype was counted many times. The chain couples TRBV7-8 to TRBJ1-5; unclear D gene. Germline loops: CDR1 SGHVS, CDR2 FQNEAQ. CDR3 length equals 16 residues. V was pared by 5 bases and J by 4 bases, with 18 bases between. In nucleotides, the CDR3 is TGTGCCAGCAGCCCCGGATTGGCTGGAGGAAATCAGCCCCAGCATTTT. Amino acid sequence: CASSPGLAGGNQPQHF.

In this sample, this clonotype turned up many times. CDR3 coding DNA: TGCAGCTTGGGACTAGCGGGGAATGAGCAGTTCTTC. Translated: CSLGLAGNEQFF. This rearrangement joins TRBV29-1 to TRBJ2-1; 13 positions agree with TRBD2. The germline V gene encodes CDR1 SQVTM and CDR2 ANQGSEA. The CDR3 sequence is 12 residues long. J lost 7 bases, V lost 8 bases, and 2 bases had no gene match.

This clonotype has only one observation. The V and J genes are TRBV5-1 and TRBJ2-7; TRBD1 matches at 9 bases. Germline V gene lookup returns CDR1 SGHRS and CDR2 YFSETQ. The CDR3 length is 13 residues. V lost 4 bases to trimming and J lost 8 bases; unmatched junction nucleotides: 7. Here the CDR3 DNA reads TGCGCCAGCAGCACGGGACAGGGTTACAAGCAGTACTTC. Translation gives CASSTGQGYKQYF.

The sample holds one count of this clonotype. V and J are TRBV6-1 and TRBJ2-7; 8 nucleotides line up with TRBD1. V was pared by 6 bases and J by 6 bases, with 10 bases of the junction left unmatched. Per germline, CDR1 MNHNS and CDR2 SASEGT. This CDR3 comprises 14 residues. CDR3 sequence reads: CASSPDRGRIEQYF. CDR3 nucleotide sequence: TGTGCCAGCAGCCCCGACAGGGGAAGAATCGAGCAGTACTTC.

This clonotype appeared a few times. The J gene is TRBJ1-2, the V gene TRBV28, with D possibly TRBD1 on 5 matching bases. CDR1 is MDHEN and CDR2 is SYDVKM in the germline V gene. Trimming pared 7 bases from V and 4 bases from J, leaving 16 bases between. CDR3 size: 14 residues. CDR3 nucleotides: TGTGCCAGCAACATACGGGGACGGACCTATGGCTACACCTTC. Its translation is CASNIRGRTYGYTF.

About this clonotype itself: The junction does not match germline at one end; this may be a read error. The CDR3 DNA reads TGTGTCAGCAGCTCCGGGGACTCCCCATCGGAGCAGTACTTC. Its protein product is CVSSSGDSPSEQYF. The genes are TRBV7-6 and TRBJ2-7, with a weak D call TRBD2 (6 bases). Germline V gene data show CDR1 as SGHVS and CDR2 as FNYEAQ. The CDR3 has 14 residues.

In this sample, this clonotype turned up many times. This sequence joins TRBV6-1 and TRBJ2-7, with no clear D. CDR1 and CDR2 (germline): MNHNS, SASEGT. V lost 2 bases and J 5 bases, leaving 7 bases between the germline ends. CDR3 length: 12 amino acids. The CDR3 spells CASSESGNEQYF. CDR3 nucleotide sequence: TGTGCCAGCAGTGAAAGTGGGAACGAGCAGTACTTC.

At least ten counts were recorded for this clonotype. The chain couples TRBV28 to TRBJ2-7; D might be TRBD1 (5 bases). CDR1 is MDHEN, CDR2 SYDVKM, per germline. V was pared by 6 bases and J by 6 bases, with 12 bases between. This CDR3 is built from 12 residues. CDR3 residues: CASRSGRFEQYF. The CDR3 nucleotides read TGTGCCAGCAGGTCAGGGCGTTTCGAGCAGTACTTC.

The table lists this clonotype with many counts. The chain recombines TRBV12-3 or TRBV12-4 with TRBJ1-5; 8 nucleotides line up with TRBD1. The CDR3 has 15 residues. V lost 3 bases to trimming and J lost 8 bases; unmatched junction nucleotides: 9. Here the CDR3 reads CASSFLGQAGEPQHF. CDR3 bases: TGTGCCAGCAGTTTTCTGGGACAGGCTGGAGAGCCCCAGCATTTT.

This clonotype has more than one count but fewer than ten. The gene calls are TRBV28 and TRBJ2-7; D call uncertain. V gave up 6 bases and J gave up 2 bases, with 17 bases separating them. Germline CDR1 and CDR2: MDHEN and SYDVKM. This CDR3 is 15 amino acids long. The CDR3 is CASSLPRQIPYEQYF. In DNA form, the CDR3 reads TGTGCCAGCAGCCTCCCACGCCAGATACCCTACGAGCAGTACTTC.